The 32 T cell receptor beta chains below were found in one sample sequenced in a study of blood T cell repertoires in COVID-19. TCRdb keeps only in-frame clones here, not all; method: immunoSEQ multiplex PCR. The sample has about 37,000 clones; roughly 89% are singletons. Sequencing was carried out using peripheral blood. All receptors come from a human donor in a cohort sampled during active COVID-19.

The CDR3, as DNA: TGTGCCAGTAGTGGCCAGACAGGGTCCTACGAGCAGTACTTC. Protein sequence: CASSGQTGSYEQYF. The chain carries TRBV19 and TRBJ2-7, with TRBD1 matching over 7 bases. The CDR3 is made up of 14 amino acids. CDR1 and CDR2 from the germline V gene are LNHDA and SQIVND (reference sequence). V lost 5 bases and J lost 1; bases outside the gene matches: 5.

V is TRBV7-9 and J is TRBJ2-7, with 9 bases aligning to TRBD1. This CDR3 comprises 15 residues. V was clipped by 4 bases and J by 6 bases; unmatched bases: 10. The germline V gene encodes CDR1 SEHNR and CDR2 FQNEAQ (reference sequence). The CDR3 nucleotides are TGTGCCAGCAGCTCGGCCGGGACAGGGATCTCCGAGCAGTACTTC. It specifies CASSSAGTGISEQYF.

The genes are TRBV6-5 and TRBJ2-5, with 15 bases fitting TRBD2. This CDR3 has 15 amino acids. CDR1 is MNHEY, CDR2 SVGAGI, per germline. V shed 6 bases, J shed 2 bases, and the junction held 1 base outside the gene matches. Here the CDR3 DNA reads TGTGCCAGCAGGGGACTAGCGGGGGGACAAGAGACCCAGTACTTC. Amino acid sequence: CASRGLAGGQETQYF.

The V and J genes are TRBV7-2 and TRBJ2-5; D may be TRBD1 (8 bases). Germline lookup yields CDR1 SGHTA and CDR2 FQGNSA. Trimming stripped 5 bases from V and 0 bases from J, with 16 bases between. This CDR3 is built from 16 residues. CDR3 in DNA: TGTGCCAGCAGCCTTGGACAGGGAGGGTACCAAGAGACCCAGTACTTC. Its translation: CASSLGQGGYQETQYF. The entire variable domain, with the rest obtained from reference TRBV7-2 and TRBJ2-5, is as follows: GAGVSQSPSNKVTEKGKDVELRCDPISGHTALYWYRQSLGQGLEFLIYFQGNSAPDKSGLPSDRFSAERTGGSVSTLTIQRTQQEDSAVYLCASSLGQGGYQETQYFGPGTRLLVL.

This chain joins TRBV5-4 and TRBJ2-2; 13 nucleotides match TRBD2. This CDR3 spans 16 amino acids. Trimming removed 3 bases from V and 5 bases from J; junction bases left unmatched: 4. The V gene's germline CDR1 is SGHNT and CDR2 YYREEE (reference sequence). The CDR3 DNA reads TGTGCCAGCAGCTCCGGACTAGCGGGGGCAACCGGGGAGCTGTTTTTT. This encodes CASSSGLAGATGELFF.

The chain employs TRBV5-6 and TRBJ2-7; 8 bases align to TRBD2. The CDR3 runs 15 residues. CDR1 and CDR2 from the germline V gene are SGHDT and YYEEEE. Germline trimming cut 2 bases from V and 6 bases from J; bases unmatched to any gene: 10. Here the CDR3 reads CASSLQAGAMLEQYF. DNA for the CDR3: TGTGCCAGCAGCTTACAAGCGGGAGCGATGCTCGAGCAGTACTTC.

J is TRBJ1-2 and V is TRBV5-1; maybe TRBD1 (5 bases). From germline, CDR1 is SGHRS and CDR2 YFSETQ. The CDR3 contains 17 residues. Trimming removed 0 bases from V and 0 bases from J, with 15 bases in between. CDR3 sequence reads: CASSLGPRGEANYGYTF. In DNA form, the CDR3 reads TGCGCCAGCAGCTTGGGTCCGCGGGGGGAAGCTAACTATGGCTACACCTTC.

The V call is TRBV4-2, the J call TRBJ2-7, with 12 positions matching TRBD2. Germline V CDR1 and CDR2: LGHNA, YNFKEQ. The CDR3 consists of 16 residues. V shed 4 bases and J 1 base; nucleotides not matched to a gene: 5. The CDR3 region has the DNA TGTGCCAGCAGCCGAATCGGGACTAGCGGGTCCTACGAGCAGTACTTC. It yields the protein CASSRIGTSGSYEQYF.

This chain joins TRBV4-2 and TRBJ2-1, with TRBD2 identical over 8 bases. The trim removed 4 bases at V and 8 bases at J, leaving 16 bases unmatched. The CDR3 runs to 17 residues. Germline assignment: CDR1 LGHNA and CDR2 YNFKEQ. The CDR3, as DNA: TGTGCCAGCAGCCCCCGTTTAGTTAGCGGGGTTGACGATGAGCAGTTCTTC. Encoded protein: CASSPRLVSGVDDEQFF.

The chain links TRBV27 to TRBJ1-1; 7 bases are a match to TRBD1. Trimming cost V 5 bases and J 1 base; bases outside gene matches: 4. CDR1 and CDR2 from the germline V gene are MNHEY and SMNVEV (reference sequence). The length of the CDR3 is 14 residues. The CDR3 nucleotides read TGTGCCAGCAGTGACAGGGCCAGGAACACTGAAGCTTTCTTT. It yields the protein CASSDRARNTEAFF.

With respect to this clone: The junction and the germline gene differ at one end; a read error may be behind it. The CDR3 region has the DNA TGTGCCAGTAGTATAGGATTTCGTGGCTCCTCTAGCGATCAGCCCCAGCATTTT. This translates into CASSIGFRGSSSDQPQHF. This chain joins TRBV19 and TRBJ1-5; D is uncertain. Germline V gives CDR1 LNHDA, CDR2 SQIVND (reference sequence). The CDR3 runs to 18 residues.

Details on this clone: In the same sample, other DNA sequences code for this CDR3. The CDR3 region is CASSQDGGGPNTGELFF. The CDR3 coding sequence is TGTGCCAGCAGCCAAGATGGGGGGGGCCCGAACACCGGGGAGCTGTTTTTT. The V call is TRBV3-1 (or the pseudogene TRBV3-2), the J call TRBJ2-2; tentatively, D is TRBD2 (7 bases). The germline gives CDR1 LGHDT, CDR2 YNNKEL (reference sequence). V lost 0 bases, J lost 0 bases, and 11 bases lay in between. CDR3 size: 17 residues.

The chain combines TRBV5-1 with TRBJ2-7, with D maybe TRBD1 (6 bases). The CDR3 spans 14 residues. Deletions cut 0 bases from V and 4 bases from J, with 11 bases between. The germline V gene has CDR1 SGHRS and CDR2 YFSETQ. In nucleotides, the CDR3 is TGCGCCAGCAGCTTGGCCGGGACATCTTACGAGCAGTACTTC. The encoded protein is CASSLAGTSYEQYF.

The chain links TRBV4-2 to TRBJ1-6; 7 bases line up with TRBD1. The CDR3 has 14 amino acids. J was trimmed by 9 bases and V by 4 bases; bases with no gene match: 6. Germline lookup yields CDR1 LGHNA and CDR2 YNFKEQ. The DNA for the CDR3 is TGTGCCAGCAGCCTACAGGGGACCGGTTCACCCCTCCACTTT. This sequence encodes CASSLQGTGSPLHF.

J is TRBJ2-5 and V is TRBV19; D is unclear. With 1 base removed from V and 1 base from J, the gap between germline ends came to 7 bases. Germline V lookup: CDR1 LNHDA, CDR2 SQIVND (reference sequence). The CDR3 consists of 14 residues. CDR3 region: CASSIGGSQETQYF. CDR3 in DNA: TGTGCCAGTAGTATAGGCGGCAGCCAAGAGACCCAGTACTTC.

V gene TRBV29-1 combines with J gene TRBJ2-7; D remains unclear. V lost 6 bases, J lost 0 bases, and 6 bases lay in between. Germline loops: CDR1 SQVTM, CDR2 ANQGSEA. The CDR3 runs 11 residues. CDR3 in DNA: TGCAGCGTGGAGCACTCCTACGAGCAGTACTTC. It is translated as CSVEHSYEQYF.

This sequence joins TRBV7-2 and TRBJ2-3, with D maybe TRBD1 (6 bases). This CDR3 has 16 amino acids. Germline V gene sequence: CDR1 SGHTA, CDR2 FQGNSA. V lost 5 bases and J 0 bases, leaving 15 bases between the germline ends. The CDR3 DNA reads TGTGCCAGCAGCCAGGTTCAAGGGGGTAGCACAGATACGCAGTATTTT. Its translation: CASSQVQGGSTDTQYF.

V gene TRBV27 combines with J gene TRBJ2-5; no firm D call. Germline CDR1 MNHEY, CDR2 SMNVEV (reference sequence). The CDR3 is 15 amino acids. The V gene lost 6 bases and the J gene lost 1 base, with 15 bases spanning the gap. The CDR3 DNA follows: TGTGCCAGCAGCGATTCGGTTAACCGCCAAGAGACCCAGTACTTC. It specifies CASSDSVNRQETQYF.

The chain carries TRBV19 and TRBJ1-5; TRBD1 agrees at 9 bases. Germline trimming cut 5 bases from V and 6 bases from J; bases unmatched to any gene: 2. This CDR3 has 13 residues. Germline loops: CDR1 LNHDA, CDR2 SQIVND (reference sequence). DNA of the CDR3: TGTGCCAGTAGTCACAGGGGGCTTCAGCCCCAGCATTTT. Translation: CASSHRGLQPQHF.

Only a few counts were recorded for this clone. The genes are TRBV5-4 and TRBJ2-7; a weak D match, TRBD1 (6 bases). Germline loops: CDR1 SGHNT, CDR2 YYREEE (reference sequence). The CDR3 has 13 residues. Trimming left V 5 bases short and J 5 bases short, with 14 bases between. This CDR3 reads CASSNSGANEQYF. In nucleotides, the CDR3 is TGTGCCAGCAGTAACTCAGGGGCAAACGAGCAGTACTTC.

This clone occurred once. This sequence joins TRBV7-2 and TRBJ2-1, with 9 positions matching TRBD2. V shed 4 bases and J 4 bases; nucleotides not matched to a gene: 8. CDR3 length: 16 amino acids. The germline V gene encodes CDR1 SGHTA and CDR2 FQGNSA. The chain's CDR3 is CASSWTSDLTYNEQFF. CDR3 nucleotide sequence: TGTGCCAGCAGCTGGACTAGCGACCTGACTTACAATGAGCAGTTCTTC.

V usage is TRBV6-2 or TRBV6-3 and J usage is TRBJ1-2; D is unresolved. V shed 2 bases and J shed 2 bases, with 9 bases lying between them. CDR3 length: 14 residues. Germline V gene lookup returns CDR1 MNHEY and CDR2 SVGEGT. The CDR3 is CASSYRLNNYGYTF. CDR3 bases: TGTGCCAGCAGTTACCGGTTGAACAACTATGGCTACACCTTC.

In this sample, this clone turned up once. CDR3 in DNA: TGTGCCAGCAGCCCGGACTCACGAACCTACGAGCAGTACTTC. It specifies CASSPDSRTYEQYF. The chain combines TRBV5-4 with TRBJ2-7, with D possibly being TRBD2 (5 bases). Trimming removed 4 bases at V and 2 bases at J, with 13 bases between. This CDR3 has 14 residues. Germline CDR1 SGHNT, CDR2 YYREEE (reference sequence).

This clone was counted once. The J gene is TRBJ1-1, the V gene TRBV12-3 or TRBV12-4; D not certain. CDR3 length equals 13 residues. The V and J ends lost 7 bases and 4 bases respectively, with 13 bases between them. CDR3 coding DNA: TGTGCCAGCACACTCGGGAGCCGCACTGAAGCTTTCTTT. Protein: CASTLGSRTEAFF.

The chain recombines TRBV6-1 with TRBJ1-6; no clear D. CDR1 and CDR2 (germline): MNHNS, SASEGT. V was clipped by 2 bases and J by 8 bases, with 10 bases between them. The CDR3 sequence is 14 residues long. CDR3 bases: TGTGCCAGCAGTGAAACAGCCGGATATTCACCCCTCCACTTT. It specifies CASSETAGYSPLHF.

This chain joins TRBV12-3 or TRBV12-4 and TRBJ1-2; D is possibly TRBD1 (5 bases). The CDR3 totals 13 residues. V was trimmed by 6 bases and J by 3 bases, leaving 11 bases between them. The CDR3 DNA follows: TGTGCCAGCAGGGCCAGGGAGGACTATGGCTACACCTTC. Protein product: CASRAREDYGYTF.

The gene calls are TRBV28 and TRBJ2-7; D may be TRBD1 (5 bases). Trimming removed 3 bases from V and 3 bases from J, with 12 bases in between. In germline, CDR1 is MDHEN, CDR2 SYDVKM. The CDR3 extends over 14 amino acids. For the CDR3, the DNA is TGTGCCAGCAGTTTGGTACAGGCTGGCTACGAGCAGTACTTC. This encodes CASSLVQAGYEQYF.

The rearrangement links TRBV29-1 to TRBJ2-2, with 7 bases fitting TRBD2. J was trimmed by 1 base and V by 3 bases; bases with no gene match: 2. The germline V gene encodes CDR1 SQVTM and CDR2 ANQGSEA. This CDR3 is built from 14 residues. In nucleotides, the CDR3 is TGCAGCGTTGAGGGAGGGGAGAACACCGGGGAGCTGTTTTTT. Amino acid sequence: CSVEGGENTGELFF.

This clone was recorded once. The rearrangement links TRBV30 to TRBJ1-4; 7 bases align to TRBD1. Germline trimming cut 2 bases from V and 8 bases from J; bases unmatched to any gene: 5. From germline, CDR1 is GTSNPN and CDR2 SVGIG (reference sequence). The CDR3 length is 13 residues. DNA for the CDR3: TGTGCCTGGAGTCGACAGGGAAGGGAAAAACTGTTTTTT. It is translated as CAWSRQGREKLFF.

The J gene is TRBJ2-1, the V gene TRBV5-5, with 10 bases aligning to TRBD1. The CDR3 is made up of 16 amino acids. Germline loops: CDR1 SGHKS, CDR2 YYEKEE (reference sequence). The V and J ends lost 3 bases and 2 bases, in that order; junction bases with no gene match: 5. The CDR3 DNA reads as TGTGCCAGCAGCTCCCGGGACAGGGGAACCTACAATGAGCAGTTCTTC. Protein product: CASSSRDRGTYNEQFF.

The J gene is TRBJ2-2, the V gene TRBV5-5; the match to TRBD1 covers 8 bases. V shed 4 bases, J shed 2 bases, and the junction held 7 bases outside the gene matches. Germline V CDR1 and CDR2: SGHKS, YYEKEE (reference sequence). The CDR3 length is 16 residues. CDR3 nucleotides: TGTGCCAGCAGCCCTTTACAGGGGGTTAACACCGGGGAGCTGTTTTTT. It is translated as CASSPLQGVNTGELFF.

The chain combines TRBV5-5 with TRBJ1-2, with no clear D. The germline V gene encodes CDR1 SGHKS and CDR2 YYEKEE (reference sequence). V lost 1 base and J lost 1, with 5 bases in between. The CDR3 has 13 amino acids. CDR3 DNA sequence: TGTGCCAGCAGCTTGTTAATTAACTATGGCTACACCTTC. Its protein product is CASSLLINYGYTF.